This TCR beta chain was found in a study of blood T cell repertoires in COVID-19. From germline, CDR1 is SGDLS and CDR2 YYNGEE. The ends were cut back, 4 bases at V and 2 bases at J, with 17 bases in the middle. CDR3 length equals 16 residues. How the authors handled the data: Scientists estimated how many nucleated cells there were by amplifying reference gene primers. The repertoire was sequenced with immunoSEQ multiplex PCR; TCRdb's copy has only in-frame clones and lacks some. The DNA gave D and trimming, while V, J and clone size come from that table. The table has approximately 190,000 clones, 80% to 85% seen once; the top ten hold roughly 3.1%.

The V gene is TRBV9, the J gene TRBJ2-3; a weak D match, TRBD2 (6 bases). This receptor was identified in a woman in her twenties or thirties who had been exposed to COVID-19. Sequenced material: PBMCs or T cells enriched from blood (not recorded which). In DNA form, the CDR3 reads TGTGCCAGCAGCCCCTTAGTTGGGACTCTCACAGATACGCAGTATTTT. Translation gives CASSPLVGTLTDTQYF.